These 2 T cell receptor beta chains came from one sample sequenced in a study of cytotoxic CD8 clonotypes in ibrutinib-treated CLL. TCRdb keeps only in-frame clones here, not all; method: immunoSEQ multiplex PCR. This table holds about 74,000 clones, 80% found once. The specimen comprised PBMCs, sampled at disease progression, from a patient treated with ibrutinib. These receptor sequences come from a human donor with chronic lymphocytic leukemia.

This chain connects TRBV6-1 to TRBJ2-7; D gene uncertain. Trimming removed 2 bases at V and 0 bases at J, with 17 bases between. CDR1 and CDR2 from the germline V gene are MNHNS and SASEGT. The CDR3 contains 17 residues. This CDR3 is CASSEQVLDIISYEQYF. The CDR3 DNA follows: TGTGCCAGCAGTGAACAGGTTTTAGATATAATCTCCTACGAGCAGTACTTC.

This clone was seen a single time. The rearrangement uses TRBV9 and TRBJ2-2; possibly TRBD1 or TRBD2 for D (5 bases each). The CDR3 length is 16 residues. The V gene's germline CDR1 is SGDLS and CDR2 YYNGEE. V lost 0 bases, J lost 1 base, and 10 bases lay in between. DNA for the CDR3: TGTGCCAGCAGCGTAGTTCCGGGACGGAACACCGGGGAGCTGTTTTTT. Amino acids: CASSVVPGRNTGELFF.